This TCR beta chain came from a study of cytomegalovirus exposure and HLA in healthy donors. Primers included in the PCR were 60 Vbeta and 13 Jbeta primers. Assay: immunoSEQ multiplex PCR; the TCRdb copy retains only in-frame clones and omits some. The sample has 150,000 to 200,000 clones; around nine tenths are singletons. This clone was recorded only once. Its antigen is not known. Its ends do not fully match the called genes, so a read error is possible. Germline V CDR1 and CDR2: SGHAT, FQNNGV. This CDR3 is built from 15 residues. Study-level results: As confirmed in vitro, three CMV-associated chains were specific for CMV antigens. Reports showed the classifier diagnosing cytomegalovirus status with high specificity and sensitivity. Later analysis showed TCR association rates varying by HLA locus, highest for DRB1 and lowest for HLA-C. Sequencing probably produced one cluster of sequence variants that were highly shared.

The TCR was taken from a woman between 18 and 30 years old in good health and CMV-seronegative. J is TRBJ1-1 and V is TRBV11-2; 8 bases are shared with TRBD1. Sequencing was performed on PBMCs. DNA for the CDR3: TGTGCCAGCAGCGTAGACAGGGGTCTCGGCACTGAAGCTTTCTTT. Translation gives CASSVDRGLGTEAFF.